A single T cell receptor (beta chain) is shown here with its context. This entry belongs to a study of cytomegalovirus exposure and HLA in healthy donors. Deletions cut 5 bases from V and 10 bases from J, with 9 bases between. Germline CDR1 is LNHDA and CDR2 is SQIVND (reference sequence). This CDR3 is 12 amino acids long. The PCR employed 60 Vbeta primers together with 13 Jbeta primers. Clones were read by immunoSEQ multiplex PCR, and TCRdb kept only the in-frame ones, dropping some. The data include just over 150,000 clones; the top ten clones carry 2.1%. Material: PBMCs. This sequence joins TRBV19 and TRBJ1-6; D uncertain. This clonotype originated in a man aged 25 to 45 in good health and CMV-seronegative. The CDR3 DNA is TGTGCCAGTAGTCTTGAGGGATCACCCCTCCACTTT. It specifies CASSLEGSPLHF. Complete variable domain (other parts from reference TRBV19 and TRBJ1-6): DGGITQSPKYLFRKEGQNVTLSCEQNLNHDAMYWYRQDPGQGLRLIYYSQIVNDFQKGDIAEGYSVSREKKESFPLTVTSAQKNPTAFYLCASSLEGSPLHFGNGTRLTVT.